This TCR beta chain was documented in a study of blood T cells in healthy people across ages. The CDR3 contains 15 residues. Deletions cut 3 bases from V and 10 bases from J, with 20 bases between. Germline lookup yields CDR1 SGHTS and CDR2 YDEGEE. General study results and limits: Whereas aged donors had fewer naive CD4+ cells, long-lived donors had more of them and higher diversity.

Using a J-beta primer mix together with a sample-barcoded 5' primer, a second PCR was run for roughly 7 to 11 cycles. Each cDNA molecule received a tag from a template-switch adaptor that had 12 random nucleotides. Using its own MiXCR run on the 5' RACE reads, TCRdb lists one record per CDR3 protein. The data show some 890,000 distinct CDR3 sequences, with approximately 32% seen just once and 10% to 13% held by the top ten. This clonotype has ten or more counts. Its antigen is as yet unknown. The same sample was also studied in work on T cells of mothers and their children. As reported in that work: Samples came from a few healthy Caucasian mothers and their six children. Relative to unrelated pairs, biologically related mother-child dyads exhibited marginally greater, non-significant overlap.

The chain carries TRBV5-8 and TRBJ1-5, with D possibly matching TRBD1 (5 bases). The clonotype comes from a woman aged 40-49 years in good health. The source material was blood. CDR3 residues: CASSSGLQAFEPQHF. For the CDR3, the DNA is TGTGCCAGCAGCTCAGGGTTACAGGCGTTCGAACCCCAGCATTTT.